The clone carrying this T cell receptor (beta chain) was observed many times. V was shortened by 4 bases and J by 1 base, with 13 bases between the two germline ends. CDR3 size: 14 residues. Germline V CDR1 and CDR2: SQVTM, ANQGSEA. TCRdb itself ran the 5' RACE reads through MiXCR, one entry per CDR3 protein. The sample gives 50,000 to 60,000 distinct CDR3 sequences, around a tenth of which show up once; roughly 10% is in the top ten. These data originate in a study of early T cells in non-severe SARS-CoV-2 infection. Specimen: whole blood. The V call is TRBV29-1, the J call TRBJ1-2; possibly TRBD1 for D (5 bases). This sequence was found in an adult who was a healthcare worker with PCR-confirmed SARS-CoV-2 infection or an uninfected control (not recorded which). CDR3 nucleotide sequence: TGCAGCGTTGCGGGAGGGGACTTTAACTATGGCTACACCTTC. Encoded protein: CSVAGGDFNYGYTF. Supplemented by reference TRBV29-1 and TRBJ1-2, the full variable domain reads SAVISQKPSRDICQRGTSLTIQCQVDSQVTMMFWYRQQPGQSLTLIATANQGSEATYESGFVIDKFPISRPNLTFSTLTVSNMSPEDSSIYLCSVAGGDFNYGYTFGSGTRLTVV.